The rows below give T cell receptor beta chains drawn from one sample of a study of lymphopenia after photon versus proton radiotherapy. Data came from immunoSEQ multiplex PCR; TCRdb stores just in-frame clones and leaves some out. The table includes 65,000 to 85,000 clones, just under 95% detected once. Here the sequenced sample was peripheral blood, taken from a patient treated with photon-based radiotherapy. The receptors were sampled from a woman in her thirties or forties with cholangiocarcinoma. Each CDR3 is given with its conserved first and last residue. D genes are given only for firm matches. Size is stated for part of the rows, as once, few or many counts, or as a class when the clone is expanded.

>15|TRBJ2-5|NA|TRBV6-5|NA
CASSPIGPFQETQYF
TGTGCCAGCAGCCCGATTGGGCCGTTCCAAGAGACCCAGTACTTC
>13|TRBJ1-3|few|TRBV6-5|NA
CASTEFSGNTIYF
TGTGCCAGCACTGAGTTTTCCGGAAACACCATATATTTT
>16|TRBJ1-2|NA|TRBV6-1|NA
CASSGNRAGSGRGYTF
TGTGCCAGCAGTGGAAATCGGGCAGGGTCGGGTAGGGGCTACACCTTC
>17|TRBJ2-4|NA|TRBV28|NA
CASSLSATPLAKNIQYF
TGTGCCAGCAGTTTAAGTGCGACCCCTCTAGCCAAAAACATTCAGTACTTC
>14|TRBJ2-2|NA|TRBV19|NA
CASSYETFTGELFF
TGTGCCAGTAGTTACGAGACTTTCACCGGGGAGCTGTTTTTT
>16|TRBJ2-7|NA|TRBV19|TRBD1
CASRPHRGPNSYEQYF
TGTGCCAGTAGGCCTCACAGGGGGCCTAACTCCTACGAGCAGTACTTC
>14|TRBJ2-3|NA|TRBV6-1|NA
CASSEEQRTDTQYF
TGTGCCAGCAGTGAGGAACAGCGCACAGATACGCAGTATTTT
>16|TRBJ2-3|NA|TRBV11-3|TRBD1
CASSLGGDRDTDTQYF
TGTGCCAGCAGCTTAGGTGGGGACAGGGACACAGATACGCAGTATTTT
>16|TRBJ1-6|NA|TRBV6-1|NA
CASSEVRTGNFSPLHF
TGTGCCAGCAGTGAAGTCCGAACAGGCAACTTTTCACCCCTCCACTTT
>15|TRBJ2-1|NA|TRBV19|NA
CASSIEDSPYNEQFF
TGTGCCAGTAGTATAGAAGATTCCCCCTACAATGAGCAGTTCTTC
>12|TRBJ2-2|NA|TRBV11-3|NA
CASSLSVGELFF
TGTGCCAGCAGCTTGTCAGTGGGGGAGCTGTTTTTT
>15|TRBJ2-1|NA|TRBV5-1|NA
CASRLTGKTNNEQFF
TGCGCCAGCAGACTTACCGGGAAGACCAACAATGAGCAGTTCTTC
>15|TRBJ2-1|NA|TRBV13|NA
CASSPRGSLGNEQFF
TGTGCCAGCAGCCCTAGAGGCTCCCTCGGCAATGAGCAGTTCTTC
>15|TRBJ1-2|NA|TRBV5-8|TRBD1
CASSPPGTGNYGYTF
TGTGCCAGCAGCCCACCTGGGACAGGGAACTATGGCTACACCTTC
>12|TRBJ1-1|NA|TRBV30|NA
CAWDIPNTEAFF
TGTGCCTGGGACATCCCGAACACTGAAGCTTTCTTT
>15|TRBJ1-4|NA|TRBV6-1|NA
CASSEAQGGGEKLFF
TGTGCCAGCAGTGAAGCGCAGGGAGGGGGTGAAAAACTGTTTTTT
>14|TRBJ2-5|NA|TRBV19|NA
CASSGDIHQETQYF
TGTGCCAGTAGTGGGGACATCCACCAAGAGACCCAGTACTTC
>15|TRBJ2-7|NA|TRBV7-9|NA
CASSQQGYSQYEQYF
TGTGCCAGCAGCCAACAGGGATACTCCCAGTACGAGCAGTACTTC
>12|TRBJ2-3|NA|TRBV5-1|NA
CASSFGGDTQYF
TGCGCCAGCAGCTTCGGCGGAGATACGCAGTATTTT
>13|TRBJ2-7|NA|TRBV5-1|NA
CASSLVGVYEQYF
TGCGCCAGCAGCTTGGTGGGGGTCTACGAGCAGTACTTC
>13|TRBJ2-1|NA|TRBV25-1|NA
CASGGFSYNEQFF
TGTGCCAGCGGCGGGTTCTCCTACAATGAGCAGTTCTTC
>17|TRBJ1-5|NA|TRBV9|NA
CASSPGTSPSGNQPQHF
TGTGCCAGCAGCCCCGGGACCTCCCCGAGCGGCAATCAGCCCCAGCATTTT
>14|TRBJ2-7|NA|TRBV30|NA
CAWTNGRGSYEQYF
TGTGCCTGGACCAACGGACGGGGTTCCTACGAGCAGTACTTC
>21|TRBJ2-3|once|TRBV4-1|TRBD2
CASTPRGVAGGPQGSTDTQYF
TGCGCCAGCACGCCGAGGGGGGTAGCGGGAGGGCCTCAGGGGTCGACAGATACGCAGTATTTT
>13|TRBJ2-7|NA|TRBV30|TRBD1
CAWSRGQGVEQYF
TGTGCCTGGAGCAGGGGACAGGGCGTCGAGCAGTACTTC
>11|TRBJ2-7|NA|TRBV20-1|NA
CSARDRGEQYF
TGCAGTGCTAGAGATCGAGGTGAGCAGTACTTC
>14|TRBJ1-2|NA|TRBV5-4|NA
CASSFSGGADGYTF
TGTGCCAGCAGCTTCTCCGGGGGCGCCGATGGCTACACCTTC
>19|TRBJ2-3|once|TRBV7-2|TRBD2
CASSPRFLAGDRRVDTQYF
TGTGCCAGCAGCCCAAGGTTCCTAGCGGGGGACAGAAGGGTAGATACGCAGTATTTT
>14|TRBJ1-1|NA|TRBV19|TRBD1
CASSRGQGPTEAFF
TGTGCCAGTAGTCGGGGACAGGGTCCCACTGAAGCTTTCTTT
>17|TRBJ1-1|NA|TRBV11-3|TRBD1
CASSLGYRQGGNTEAFF
TGTGCCAGCAGCTTAGGGTATCGCCAGGGGGGGAACACTGAAGCTTTCTTT
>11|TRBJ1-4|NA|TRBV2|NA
CASMSSKKLFF
TGTGCCAGCATGAGCAGTAAAAAACTGTTTTTT
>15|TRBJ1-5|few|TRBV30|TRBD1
CAWSRGQGDNQPQHF
TGTGCCTGGAGTCGAGGACAGGGTGACAATCAGCCCCAGCATTTT
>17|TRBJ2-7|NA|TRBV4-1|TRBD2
CASSRLQTSGSGNEQYF
TGCGCCAGCAGCCGGCTTCAGACTAGCGGGAGTGGGAACGAGCAGTACTTC
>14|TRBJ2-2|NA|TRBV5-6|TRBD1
CASSSGGRTGELFF
TGTGCCAGCAGCTCAGGGGGAAGAACCGGGGAGCTGTTTTTT
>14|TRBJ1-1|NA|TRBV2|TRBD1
CASRIDGQGDEAFF
TGTGCCAGCAGAATAGACGGACAGGGGGATGAAGCTTTCTTT
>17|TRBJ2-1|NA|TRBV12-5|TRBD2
CASGLSTPSGGGDEQFF
TGTGCTAGTGGTTTGTCTACTCCTAGCGGGGGGGGCGATGAGCAGTTCTTC
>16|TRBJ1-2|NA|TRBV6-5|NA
CASSYDPAIAPYGYTF
TGTGCCAGCAGTTACGATCCAGCCATCGCCCCCTATGGCTACACCTTC
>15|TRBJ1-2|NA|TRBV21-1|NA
CASSNKGGALDGYTF
TGTGCCAGCAGCAATAAGGGGGGGGCGCTGGATGGCTACACCTTC
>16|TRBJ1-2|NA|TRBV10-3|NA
CAISALSQGYGDGYTF
TGTGCCATCAGTGCGCTAAGCCAGGGTTACGGGGATGGCTACACCTTC
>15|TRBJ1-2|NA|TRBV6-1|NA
CASSERPGQNYGYTF
TGTGCCAGCAGTGAAAGGCCCGGACAGAACTATGGCTACACCTTC
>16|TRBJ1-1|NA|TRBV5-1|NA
CASSFDGRVGNTEAFF
TGCGCCAGCAGCTTCGACGGGAGGGTAGGGAACACTGAAGCTTTCTTT
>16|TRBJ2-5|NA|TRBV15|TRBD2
CATSTWSGGEQETQYF
TGTGCCACCAGCACCTGGAGCGGGGGTGAACAAGAGACCCAGTACTTC
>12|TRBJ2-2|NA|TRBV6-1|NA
CASNLNTGELFF
TGTGCCAGCAACCTAAACACCGGGGAGCTGTTTTTT
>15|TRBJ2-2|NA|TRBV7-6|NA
CASRNRERNTGELFF
TGTGCCAGCAGAAACAGGGAGAGGAACACCGGGGAGCTGTTTTTT
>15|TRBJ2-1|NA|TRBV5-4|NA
CASSLVIQGRVREFF
TGTGCCAGCAGCTTGGTTATTCAGGGCCGGGTAAGAGAGTTCTTC
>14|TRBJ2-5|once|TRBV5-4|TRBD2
CASSRGTSEETQYF
TGTGCCAGCAGCCGGGGGACTAGCGAAGAGACCCAGTACTTC
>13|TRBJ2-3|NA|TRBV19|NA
CASSIWGADTQYF
TGTGCCAGTAGTATCTGGGGTGCGGATACGCAGTATTTT
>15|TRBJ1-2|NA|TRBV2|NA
CASSERAGSTYGYTF
TGTGCCAGCAGTGAAAGGGCAGGCTCCACCTATGGCTACACCTTC
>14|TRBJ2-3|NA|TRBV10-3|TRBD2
CAITGGLAGDTQYF
TGTGCCATCACCGGGGGGCTAGCGGGAGATACGCAGTATTTT
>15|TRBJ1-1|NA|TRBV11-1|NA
CASSLDQGSYTEAFF
TGTGCCAGCAGCTTAGATCAGGGCAGTTACACTGAAGCTTTCTTT
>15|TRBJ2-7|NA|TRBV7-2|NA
CASSLGGGVAYEQYF
TGTGCCAGCAGCTTAGGAGGGGGAGTCGCCTACGAGCAGTACTTC
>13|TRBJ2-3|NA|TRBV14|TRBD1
CASRRQGTDTQYF
TGTGCCAGCAGACGACAGGGAACAGATACGCAGTATTTT
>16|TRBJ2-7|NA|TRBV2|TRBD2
CASSVGNSGSSYEQYF
TGTGCCAGCAGTGTCGGTAATAGCGGGAGCTCCTACGAGCAGTACTTC
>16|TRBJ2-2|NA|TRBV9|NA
CASSARAELNTGELFF
TGTGCCAGCAGCGCACGAGCGGAACTGAACACCGGGGAGCTGTTTTTT
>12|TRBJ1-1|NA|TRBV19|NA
CASNTGNTEAFF
TGTGCCAGTAACACAGGGAACACTGAAGCTTTCTTT